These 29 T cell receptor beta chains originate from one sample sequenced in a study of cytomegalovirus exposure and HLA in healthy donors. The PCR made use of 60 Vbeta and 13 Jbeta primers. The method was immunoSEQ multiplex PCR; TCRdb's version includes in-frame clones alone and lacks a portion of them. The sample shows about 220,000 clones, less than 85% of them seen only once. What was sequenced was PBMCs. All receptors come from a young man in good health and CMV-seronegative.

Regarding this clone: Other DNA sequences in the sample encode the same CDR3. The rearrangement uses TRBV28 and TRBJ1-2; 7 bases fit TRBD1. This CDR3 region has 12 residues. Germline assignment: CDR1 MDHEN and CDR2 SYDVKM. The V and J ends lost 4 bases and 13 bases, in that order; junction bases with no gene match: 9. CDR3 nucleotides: TGTGCCAGCAGTTCAGGGGGGCTCGTGAGCACCTTC. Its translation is CASSSGGLVSTF.

This chain's CDR3 is CASCRDSSPGELFF. CDR3 nucleotide sequence: TGTGCCAGCTGTAGGGACTCCAGCCCCGGGGAGCTGTTTTTT. The gene calls are TRBV2 and TRBJ2-2; tentative D call: TRBD2 (6 bases). The ends were cut back, 8 bases at V and 6 bases at J, with 16 bases in the middle. Per the germline V gene, CDR1 is SNHLY and CDR2 is FYNNEI. The CDR3 is made up of 14 amino acids. The variable domain in full, with the rest retrieved from reference TRBV2 and TRBJ2-2, is EPEVTQTPSHQVTQMGQEVILRCVPISNHLYFYWYRQILGQKVEFLVSFYNNEISEKSEIFDDQFSVERPDGSNFTLKIRSTKLEDSAMYFCASCRDSSPGELFFGEGSRLTVL.

The CDR3 bases are TGTGCCAGCAGCTTACAGTTCGGGCGACAGGGTGCGGCAGATACGCAGTATTTT. Translating it yields CASSLQFGRQGAADTQYF. The rearrangement joins TRBV7-8 to TRBJ2-3; 7 bases are a match to TRBD1. The CDR3 covers 18 residues. Losses at the gene ends were 2 bases for V and 4 bases for J; bases not matched to a gene: 15. In germline, CDR1 is SGHVS, CDR2 FQNEAQ.

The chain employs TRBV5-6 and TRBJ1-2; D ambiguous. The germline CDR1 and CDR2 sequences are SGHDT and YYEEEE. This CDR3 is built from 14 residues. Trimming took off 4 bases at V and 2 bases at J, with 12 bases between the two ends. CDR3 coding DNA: TGTGCCAGCAGCCCCGTTACCGAGAACTATGGCTACACCTTC. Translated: CASSPVTENYGYTF.

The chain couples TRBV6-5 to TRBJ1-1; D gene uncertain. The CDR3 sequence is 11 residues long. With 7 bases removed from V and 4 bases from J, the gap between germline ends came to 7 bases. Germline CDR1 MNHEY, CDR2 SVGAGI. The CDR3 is CASIRSTEAFF. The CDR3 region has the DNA TGTGCCAGCATCCGGTCCACTGAAGCTTTCTTT.

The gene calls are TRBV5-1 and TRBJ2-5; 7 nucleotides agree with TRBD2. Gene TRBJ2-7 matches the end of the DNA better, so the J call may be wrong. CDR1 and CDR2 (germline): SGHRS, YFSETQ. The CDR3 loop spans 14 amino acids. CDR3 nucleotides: TGCGCCAGCAGCTTGTCACCGACTAGCAACGAGCAGTACTTC. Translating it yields CASSLSPTSNEQYF.

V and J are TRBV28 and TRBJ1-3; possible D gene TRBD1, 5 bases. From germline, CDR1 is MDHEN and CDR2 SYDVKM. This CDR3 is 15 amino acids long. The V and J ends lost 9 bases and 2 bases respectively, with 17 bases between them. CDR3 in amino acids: CASTEAGGTGNTIYF. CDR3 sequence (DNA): TGTGCCAGTACCGAGGCGGGGGGAACTGGAAACACCATATATTTT.

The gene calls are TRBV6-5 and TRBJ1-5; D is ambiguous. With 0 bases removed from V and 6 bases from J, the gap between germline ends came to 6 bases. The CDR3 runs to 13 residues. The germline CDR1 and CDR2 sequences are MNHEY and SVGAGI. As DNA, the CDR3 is TGTGCCAGCAGTTACTCGGAGAGTCAGCCCCAGCATTTT. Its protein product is CASSYSESQPQHF.

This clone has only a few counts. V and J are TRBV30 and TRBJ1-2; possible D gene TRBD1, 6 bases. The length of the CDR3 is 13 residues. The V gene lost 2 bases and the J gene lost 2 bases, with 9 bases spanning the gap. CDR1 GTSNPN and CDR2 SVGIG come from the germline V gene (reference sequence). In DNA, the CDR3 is TGTGCCTGGAGTTTTCAGGGGAACTATGGCTACACCTTC. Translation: CAWSFQGNYGYTF.

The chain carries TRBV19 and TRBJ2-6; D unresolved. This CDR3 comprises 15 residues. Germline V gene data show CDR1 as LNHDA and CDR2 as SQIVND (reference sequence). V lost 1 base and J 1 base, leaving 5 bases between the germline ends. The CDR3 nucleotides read TGTGCCAGTAGTATAGTCCAGTCTGGGGCCAACGTCCTGACTTTC. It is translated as CASSIVQSGANVLTF.

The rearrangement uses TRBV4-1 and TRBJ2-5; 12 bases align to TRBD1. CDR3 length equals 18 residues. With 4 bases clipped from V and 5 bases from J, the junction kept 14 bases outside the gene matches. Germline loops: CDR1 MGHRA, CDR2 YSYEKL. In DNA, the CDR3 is TGCGCCAGCAGCCGAGGAGCCCCGGGACAGGGGGCGCCGGAGACCCAGTACTTC. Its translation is CASSRGAPGQGAPETQYF.

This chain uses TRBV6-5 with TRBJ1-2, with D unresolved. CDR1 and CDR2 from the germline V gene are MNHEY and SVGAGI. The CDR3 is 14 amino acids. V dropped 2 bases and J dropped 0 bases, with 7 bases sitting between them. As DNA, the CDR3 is TGTGCCAGCAGTTACCTTCCCCCTAACTATGGCTACACCTTC. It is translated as CASSYLPPNYGYTF.

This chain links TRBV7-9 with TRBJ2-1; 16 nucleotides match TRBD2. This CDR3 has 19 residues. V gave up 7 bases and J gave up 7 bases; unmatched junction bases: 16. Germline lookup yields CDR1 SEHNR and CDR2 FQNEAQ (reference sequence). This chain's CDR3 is CASIRDRGGTSGRGNEQFF. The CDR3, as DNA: TGTGCCAGCATTCGGGACCGCGGCGGGACTAGCGGGAGGGGTAATGAGCAGTTCTTC.

DNA for the CDR3: TGTGCCAGCAGCTTAGATAGTAACGGCGGGAGGGCCGAAGATACGCAGTATTTT. Encoded protein: CASSLDSNGGRAEDTQYF. The chain uses TRBV11-2 and TRBJ2-3; TRBD2 aligns across 9 bases. Germline CDR1 and CDR2: SGHAT and FQNNGV. The CDR3 consists of 18 residues. With 0 bases clipped from V and 5 bases from J, the junction kept 12 bases outside the gene matches. The full variable domain, its missing parts supplied by reference TRBV11-2 and TRBJ2-3, is EAGVAQSPRYKIIEKRQSVAFWCNPISGHATLYWYQQILGQGPKLLIQFQNNGVVDDSQLPKDRFSAERLKGVDSTLKIQPAKLEDSAVYLCASSLDSNGGRAEDTQYFGPGTRLTVL.

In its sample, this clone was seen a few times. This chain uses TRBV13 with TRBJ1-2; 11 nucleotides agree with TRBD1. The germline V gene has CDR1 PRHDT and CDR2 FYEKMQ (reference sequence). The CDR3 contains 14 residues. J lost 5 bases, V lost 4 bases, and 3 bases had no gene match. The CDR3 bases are TGTGCCAGCAGCTCCGGGACAGGGGGTTATGGCTACACCTTC. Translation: CASSSGTGGYGYTF.

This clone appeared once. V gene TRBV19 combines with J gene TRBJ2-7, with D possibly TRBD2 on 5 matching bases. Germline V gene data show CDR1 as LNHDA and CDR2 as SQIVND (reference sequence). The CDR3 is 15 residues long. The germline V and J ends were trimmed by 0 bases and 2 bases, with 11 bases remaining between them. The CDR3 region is CASSIDTGSAYEQYF. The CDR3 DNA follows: TGTGCCAGTAGTATAGATACGGGGAGCGCCTACGAGCAGTACTTC.

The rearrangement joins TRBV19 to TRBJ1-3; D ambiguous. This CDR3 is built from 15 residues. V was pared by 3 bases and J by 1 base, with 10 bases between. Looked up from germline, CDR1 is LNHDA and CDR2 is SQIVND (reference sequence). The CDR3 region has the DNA TGTGCCAGTAGTATCATCCAGTCGTCTGGAAACACCATATATTTT. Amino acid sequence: CASSIIQSSGNTIYF.

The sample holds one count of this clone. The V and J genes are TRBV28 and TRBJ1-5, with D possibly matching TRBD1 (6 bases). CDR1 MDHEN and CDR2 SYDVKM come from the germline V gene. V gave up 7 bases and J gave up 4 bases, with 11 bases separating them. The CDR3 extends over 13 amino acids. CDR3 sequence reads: CASTGQLNQPQHF. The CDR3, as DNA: TGTGCCAGCACCGGACAGCTTAATCAGCCCCAGCATTTT.

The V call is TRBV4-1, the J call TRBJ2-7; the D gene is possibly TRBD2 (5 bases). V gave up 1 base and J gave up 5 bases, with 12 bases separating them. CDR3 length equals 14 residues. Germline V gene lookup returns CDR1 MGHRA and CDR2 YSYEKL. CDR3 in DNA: TGCGCCAGCAGCCAAGTCCCCTCGGGGAACGAGCAGTACTTC. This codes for CASSQVPSGNEQYF.

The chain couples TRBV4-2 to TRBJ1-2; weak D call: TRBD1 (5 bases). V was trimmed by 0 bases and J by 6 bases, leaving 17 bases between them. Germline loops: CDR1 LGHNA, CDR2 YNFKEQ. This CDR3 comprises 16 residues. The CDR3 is CASSQDRGAAGDGYTF. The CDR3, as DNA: TGTGCCAGCAGCCAAGATCGCGGGGCAGCTGGGGATGGCTACACCTTC.

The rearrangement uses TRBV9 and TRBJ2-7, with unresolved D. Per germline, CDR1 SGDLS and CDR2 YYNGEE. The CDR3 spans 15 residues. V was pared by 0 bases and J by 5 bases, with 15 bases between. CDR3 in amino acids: CASSVDPFPGDEQYF. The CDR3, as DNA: TGTGCCAGCAGCGTAGATCCCTTTCCCGGTGACGAGCAGTACTTC.

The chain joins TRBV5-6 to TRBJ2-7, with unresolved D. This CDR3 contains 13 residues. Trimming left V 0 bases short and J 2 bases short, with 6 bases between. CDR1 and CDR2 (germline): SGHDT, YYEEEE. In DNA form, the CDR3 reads TGTGCCAGCAGCTTGGTCTCAGCCTACGAGCAGTACTTC. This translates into CASSLVSAYEQYF.

The CDR3 sequence: CASSRRSGRSYNEQFF. DNA for the CDR3: TGTGCCAGCAGCCGCAGAAGCGGGAGGTCCTACAATGAGCAGTTCTTC. V and J are TRBV5-6 and TRBJ2-1; 9 nucleotides match TRBD2. Germline CDR1 is SGHDT and CDR2 is YYEEEE. The CDR3 contains 16 residues. J gave up 1 base and V 4 bases, and 6 bases lay outside the gene matches.

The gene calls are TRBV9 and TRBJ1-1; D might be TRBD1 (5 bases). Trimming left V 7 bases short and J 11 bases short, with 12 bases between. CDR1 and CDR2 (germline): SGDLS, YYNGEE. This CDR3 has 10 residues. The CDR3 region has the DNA TGTGCCAGCGGGGCCAACTCGGCTTTCTTT. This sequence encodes CASGANSAFF.

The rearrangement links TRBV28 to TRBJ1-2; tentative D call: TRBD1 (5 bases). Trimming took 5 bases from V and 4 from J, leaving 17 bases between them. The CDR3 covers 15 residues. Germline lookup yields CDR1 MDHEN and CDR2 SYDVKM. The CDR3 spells CASSTRGGVLYGYTF. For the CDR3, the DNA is TGTGCCAGCAGTACCCGTGGGGGGGTCCTCTATGGCTACACCTTC.

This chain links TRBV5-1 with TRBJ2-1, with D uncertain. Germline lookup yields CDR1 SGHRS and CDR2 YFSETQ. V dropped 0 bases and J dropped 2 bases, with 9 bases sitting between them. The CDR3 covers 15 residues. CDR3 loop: CASSLGLVAYNEQFF. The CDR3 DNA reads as TGCGCCAGCAGCTTGGGACTGGTGGCCTACAATGAGCAGTTCTTC.

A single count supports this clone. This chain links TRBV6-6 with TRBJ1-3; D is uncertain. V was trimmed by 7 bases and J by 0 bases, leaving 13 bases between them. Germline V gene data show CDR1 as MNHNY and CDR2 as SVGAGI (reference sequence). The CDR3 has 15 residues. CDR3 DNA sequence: TGTGCCAGCACTTATTTTGAGGGCTCTGGAAACACCATATATTTT. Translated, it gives CASTYFEGSGNTIYF.

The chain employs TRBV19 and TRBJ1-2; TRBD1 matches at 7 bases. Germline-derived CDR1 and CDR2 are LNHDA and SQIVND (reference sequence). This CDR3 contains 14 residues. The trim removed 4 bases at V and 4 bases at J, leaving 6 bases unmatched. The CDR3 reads CASSSQGGFYGYTF. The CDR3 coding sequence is TGTGCCAGTAGTAGTCAGGGGGGATTCTATGGCTACACCTTC. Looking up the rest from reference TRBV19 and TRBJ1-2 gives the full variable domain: DGGITQSPKYLFRKEGQNVTLSCEQNLNHDAMYWYRQDPGQGLRLIYYSQIVNDFQKGDIAEGYSVSREKKESFPLTVTSAQKNPTAFYLCASSSQGGFYGYTFGSGTRLTVV.

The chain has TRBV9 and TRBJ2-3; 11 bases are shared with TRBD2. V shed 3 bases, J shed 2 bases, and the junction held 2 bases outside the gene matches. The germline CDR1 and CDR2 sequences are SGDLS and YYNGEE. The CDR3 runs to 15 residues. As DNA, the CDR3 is TGTGCCAGCAGCGAGGGACTAGCGGACACAGATACGCAGTATTTT. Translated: CASSEGLADTDTQYF.